Following are 27 T cell receptor beta chains from one sample sequenced in a study of blood T cell repertoires in COVID-19. Assay used: immunoSEQ multiplex PCR; TCRdb lists only in-frame clones, some missing. This table holds about 280,000 clones, about 89% found once. Material: peripheral blood. Receptors originate from a man aged 35 to 55 with active or convalescent COVID-19.

This chain uses TRBV7-3 with TRBJ2-1, with D possibly being TRBD1 (5 bases). CDR1 is SGHTA, CDR2 FQGTGA, per germline. The CDR3 is 15 residues long. With 5 bases removed from V and 1 base from J, the gap between germline ends came to 12 bases. The CDR3 reads CASSDFQGSYNEQFF. The CDR3 nucleotides are TGTGCCAGCAGCGACTTTCAGGGATCCTACAATGAGCAGTTCTTC.

The rearrangement uses TRBV3-1 (or the pseudogene TRBV3-2) and TRBJ1-5; D remains ambiguous. The CDR3 length is 14 residues. Trimming removed 1 base at V and 1 base at J, with 5 bases between. Germline CDR1 and CDR2: LGHDT and YNNKEL (reference sequence). This chain's CDR3 is CASSQGKSNQPQHF. DNA of the CDR3: TGTGCCAGCAGCCAAGGTAAAAGCAATCAGCCCCAGCATTTT.

The chain has TRBV25-1 and TRBJ1-4; possible D gene TRBD1, 5 bases. The germline V gene encodes CDR1 MGHDK and CDR2 SYGVNS. Trimming stripped 4 bases from V and 8 bases from J, with 14 bases between. This CDR3 is 14 amino acids long. CDR3 loop: CASSGGPPSEKLFF. The DNA for the CDR3 is TGTGCCAGCAGTGGGGGCCCCCCGTCGGAAAAACTGTTTTTT.

V and J are TRBV24-1 and TRBJ2-7; D is possibly TRBD2 (6 bases). Germline assignment: CDR1 KGHDR and CDR2 SFDVKD. This CDR3 region has 14 residues. V shed 4 bases and J shed 6 bases, with 15 bases lying between them. The CDR3: CATSDASALGEQYF. In DNA, the CDR3 is TGTGCCACCAGTGACGCTAGCGCCTTGGGCGAGCAGTACTTC.

The chain links TRBV30 to TRBJ2-3; the D is unclear. Trimming took 4 bases from V and 6 from J, leaving 5 bases between them. Germline V lookup: CDR1 GTSNPN, CDR2 SVGIG (reference sequence). The CDR3 has 10 residues. The CDR3 sequence is CAWTRDTQYF. In DNA form, the CDR3 reads TGTGCCTGGACGAGGGATACGCAGTATTTT.

The rearrangement links TRBV9 to TRBJ2-4; 7 positions match TRBD1. V lost 3 bases and J lost 8; bases outside the gene matches: 11. This CDR3 region has 15 residues. The V gene's germline CDR1 is SGDLS and CDR2 YYNGEE. The CDR3 DNA follows: TGTGCCAGCAGCGCGACGGGACAGAATTTTGACATTCAGTACTTC. Translating gives CASSATGQNFDIQYF.

The chain combines TRBV24-1 with TRBJ2-3, with 7 bases that match TRBD2. Germline CDR1 is KGHDR and CDR2 is SFDVKD. The CDR3 spans 18 residues. V lost 5 bases and J lost 0; bases outside the gene matches: 13. CDR3 DNA: TGTGCCACCAGTGGTTCCCCGGATGGGGGGGGGAGCACAGATACGCAGTATTTT. This gives the protein CATSGSPDGGGSTDTQYF.

This clone has only a few counts. J is TRBJ2-2 and V is TRBV19, with TRBD2 identical over 12 bases. The CDR3 sequence is 22 residues long. Germline lookup yields CDR1 LNHDA and CDR2 SQIVND (reference sequence). Trimming removed 0 bases from V and 0 bases from J; junction bases left unmatched: 14. The CDR3 loop is CASSIESSGGAWRTANTGELFF. CDR3 nucleotides: TGTGCCAGTAGTATAGAATCTAGCGGGGGGGCTTGGAGGACAGCGAACACCGGGGAGCTGTTTTTT.

This clone was recorded once. The rearrangement links TRBV11-3 to TRBJ2-1, with unresolved D. V lost 2 bases and J 4 bases, leaving 6 bases between the germline ends. The CDR3 runs to 13 residues. The germline V gene encodes CDR1 SGHNT and CDR2 YENEEA. In DNA, the CDR3 is TGTGCCAGCAGCTTAAGCGCTTACAATGAGCAGTTCTTC. This codes for CASSLSAYNEQFF.

This sequence joins TRBV9 and TRBJ2-7; possible D gene TRBD1, 5 bases. V lost 4 bases and J lost 2, with 10 bases in between. CDR1 and CDR2 (germline): SGDLS, YYNGEE. There are 13 residues in the CDR3. The CDR3 here is CASSTGPPYEQYF. CDR3 nucleotides: TGTGCCAGCAGCACAGGTCCGCCCTACGAGCAGTACTTC.

As DNA, the CDR3 is TGTGCCAGCAGTTTATGGGGGGCATGGAGTCAGCCCCAGCATTTT. It codes for CASSLWGAWSQPQHF. This chain connects TRBV28 to TRBJ1-5, with D perhaps matching TRBD1 (6 bases). The length of the CDR3 is 15 residues. V lost 0 bases to trimming and J lost 6 bases, with 12 bases between them. Germline V gene sequence: CDR1 MDHEN, CDR2 SYDVKM.

The sample holds one count of this clone. The V and J genes are TRBV28 and TRBJ1-5, with TRBD1 identical over 10 bases. Per the germline V gene, CDR1 is MDHEN and CDR2 is SYDVKM. The CDR3 length is 14 residues. V was clipped by 4 bases and J by 5 bases; unmatched bases: 2. CDR3: CASSSDRGDQPQHF. The CDR3 DNA reads TGTGCCAGCAGTTCGGACAGGGGGGATCAGCCCCAGCATTTT.

This clone was seen just once. This chain uses TRBV5-6 with TRBJ1-2; D remains ambiguous. The CDR3 has 16 residues. Germline V CDR1 and CDR2: SGHDT, YYEEEE. V was trimmed by 0 bases and J by 1 base, leaving 13 bases between them. The CDR3 nucleotides are TGTGCCAGCAGCTTGGGAGGGAGCTCCTTTAACTATGGCTACACCTTC. Protein: CASSLGGSSFNYGYTF.

The J gene is TRBJ1-1, the V gene TRBV9; 9 bases are shared with TRBD1. CDR3 length equals 16 residues. CDR1 is SGDLS and CDR2 is YYNGEE in the germline V gene. The trim removed 4 bases at V and 4 bases at J, leaving 11 bases unmatched. CDR3 sequence reads: CASSSLLGQGSTEAFF. Written as DNA, the CDR3 is TGTGCCAGCAGCTCCCTACTGGGACAGGGAAGCACTGAAGCTTTCTTT.

The chain links TRBV5-1 to TRBJ1-3; tentative D call: TRBD1 (6 bases). The CDR3 is 16 amino acids. CDR1 and CDR2 from the germline V gene are SGHRS and YFSETQ. Trimming stripped 5 bases from V and 3 bases from J, with 18 bases between. CDR3 region: CASRDIQGERGNTIYF. As DNA, the CDR3 is TGCGCCAGCAGGGATATACAGGGTGAGCGTGGAAACACCATATATTTT.

This chain uses TRBV29-1 with TRBJ2-3; 14 positions match TRBD2. From germline, CDR1 is SQVTM and CDR2 ANQGSEA. The junction had 8 bases not matched to a gene; V was cut back by 5 bases and J by 4 bases. CDR3 length equals 16 residues. The CDR3 region is CSVRGLAGVSADTQYF. CDR3 nucleotides: TGCAGCGTTAGGGGACTAGCGGGAGTGTCGGCAGATACGCAGTATTTT.

The V gene is TRBV7-9, the J gene TRBJ2-3; unclear D gene. V was shortened by 0 bases and J by 5 bases, with 6 bases between the two germline ends. In germline, CDR1 is SEHNR, CDR2 FQNEAQ (reference sequence). The CDR3 is made up of 13 amino acids. CDR3 coding DNA: TGTGCCAGCAGCTTAGCGTCGAGAGATACGCAGTATTTT. Its protein is CASSLASRDTQYF.

J is TRBJ1-1 and V is TRBV11-2, with D tentatively TRBD1 (6 bases). The length of the CDR3 is 14 residues. V shed 6 bases and J shed 4 bases, with 15 bases lying between them. Per the germline V gene, CDR1 is SGHAT and CDR2 is FQNNGV. CDR3 in amino acids: CASSLKGGGTEAFF. In DNA form, the CDR3 reads TGTGCCAGCAGTCTAAAAGGGGGGGGCACTGAAGCTTTCTTT.

The chain employs TRBV6-5 and TRBJ1-2; D might be TRBD1 (5 bases). Trimming pared 3 bases from V and 7 bases from J, leaving 15 bases between. CDR1 and CDR2 from the germline V gene are MNHEY and SVGAGI. The CDR3 extends over 14 amino acids. In DNA, the CDR3 is TGTGCCAGCAGTTATGGAAGGGGATCGTTTGGCTACACCTTC. Amino acids: CASSYGRGSFGYTF.

This sequence joins TRBV18 and TRBJ1-5; TRBD1 is a possible D gene (6 bases). The CDR3 is 14 amino acids. The germline V and J ends were trimmed by 4 bases and 9 bases, with 16 bases remaining between them. Looked up from germline, CDR1 is KGHSH and CDR2 is LQKENI. The CDR3 region is CASSQGETDRPQHF. The CDR3 coding sequence is TGTGCCAGCTCACAGGGGGAGACGGATCGGCCCCAGCATTTT. Full variable domain (remainder filled in from reference TRBV18 and TRBJ1-5): NAGVMQNPRHLVRRRGQEARLRCSPMKGHSHVYWYRQLPEEGLKFMVYLQKENIIDESGMPKERFSAEFPKEGPSILRIQQVVRGDSAAYFCASSQGETDRPQHFGDGTRLSIL.

The genes are TRBV5-1 and TRBJ2-3, with D unclear. The V and J ends lost 3 bases and 0 bases respectively, with 11 bases between them. The CDR3 extends over 15 amino acids. Germline CDR1 is SGHRS and CDR2 is YFSETQ. The CDR3 DNA sequence: TGCGCCAGCAGCTCTGGCCAGATTAGCACAGATACGCAGTATTTT. Its translation is CASSSGQISTDTQYF.

CDR3 sequence: CASSLVGGDGNEQFF. DNA of the CDR3: TGTGCCAGCAGTTTGGTGGGGGGGGATGGCAATGAGCAGTTCTTC. The chain has TRBV28 and TRBJ2-1, with 7 bases fitting TRBD2. With V trimmed by 3 bases and J by 6 bases, 8 bases remained unmatched. This CDR3 region has 15 residues. Germline CDR1 MDHEN, CDR2 SYDVKM. The variable domain in full, with the rest retrieved from reference TRBV28 and TRBJ2-1, is DVKVTQSSRYLVKRTGEKVFLECVQDMDHENMFWYRQDPGLGLRLIYFSYDVKMKEKGDIPEGYSVSREKKERFSLILESASTNQTSMYLCASSLVGGDGNEQFFGPGTRLTVL.

The J gene is TRBJ2-7, the V gene TRBV5-1, with 13 bases lining up with TRBD2. Germline CDR1 reads SGHRS; CDR2 reads YFSETQ. The CDR3 has 14 amino acids. V was clipped by 7 bases and J by 7 bases; unmatched bases: 8. CDR3 loop: CASRTSGGAEEQYF. CDR3 DNA sequence: TGCGCCAGCCGTACTAGCGGGGGGGCCGAGGAGCAGTACTTC.

The chain has TRBV7-9 and TRBJ1-6; D remains unclear. This CDR3 is 15 amino acids long. Trimming removed 0 bases at V and 14 bases at J, with 17 bases between. Germline lookup yields CDR1 SEHNR and CDR2 FQNEAQ (reference sequence). As DNA, the CDR3 is TGTGCCAGCAGCTTAGCCTTAGAGGGAGGTTTAGCCCTCCACTTT. Its translation: CASSLALEGGLALHF. The full variable domain, with the rest looked up from reference TRBV7-9 and TRBJ1-6, is DTGVSQNPRHKITKRGQNVTFRCDPISEHNRLYWYRQTLGQGPEFLTYFQNEAQLEKSRLLSDRFSAERPKGSFSTLEIQRTEQGDSAMYLCASSLALEGGLALHFGNGTRLTVT.

This rearrangement joins TRBV6-5 to TRBJ2-1, with 7 nucleotides matching TRBD2. After removal of 1 base from V and 9 bases from J, the junction contained 6 bases not matched to a gene. Germline V CDR1 and CDR2: MNHEY, SVGAGI. This CDR3 comprises 14 residues. This chain's CDR3 is CASSYWGGLGEQFF. In DNA form, the CDR3 reads TGTGCCAGCAGTTACTGGGGGGGTCTAGGTGAGCAGTTCTTC.

The V gene is TRBV30, the J gene TRBJ2-4, with D possibly matching TRBD2 (5 bases). The V end lost 2 bases, the J end lost 3 bases, and 17 bases lay between the germline ends. The germline V gene encodes CDR1 GTSNPN and CDR2 SVGIG (reference sequence). CDR3 length: 16 residues. The CDR3 region has the DNA TGTGCCTGGAGTCCCCTCATGACGAGCGGCAAAAACATTCAGTACTTC. Translation: CAWSPLMTSGKNIQYF.

The V and J genes are TRBV7-3 and TRBJ1-1; 12 nucleotides line up with TRBD1. The length of the CDR3 is 16 residues. Germline V gene sequence: CDR1 SGHTA, CDR2 FQGTGA. Trimming removed 2 bases from V and 0 bases from J; junction bases left unmatched: 1. The CDR3 region is CASSLGDRGLNTEAFF. The CDR3 DNA follows: TGTGCCAGCAGCTTAGGGGACAGGGGGCTGAACACTGAAGCTTTCTTT.